Detailed here is one TCR beta chain. This sample is part of a study of T cell changes during pregnancy in multiple sclerosis. Germline assignment: CDR1 SEHNR and CDR2 FQNEAQ (reference sequence). The CDR3 has 15 amino acids. Losses at the gene ends were 5 bases for V and 9 bases for J; bases not matched to a gene: 12. Here immunoSEQ multiplex PCR was the method, and the copy in TCRdb shows in-frame clones only, minus some. The sample records tens of thousands of clones, about nine tenths being singletons. This TCR came from a female donor in good health, enrolled as a control in a pregnancy study. The sequences come from CD4+ T cells from peripheral blood mononuclear cells, collected after pregnancy. This chain links TRBV7-9 with TRBJ2-1; 8 bases are shared with TRBD2. The CDR3 sequence: CASSAPGGALGEQFF. CDR3 coding DNA: TGTGCCAGCAGCGCCCCCGGGGGGGCCCTCGGTGAGCAGTTCTTC.